The 21 T cell receptor beta chains below were found in one sample sequenced in a study of control samples from healthy donors and cancer patients. TCRdb keeps only in-frame clones here, not all; method: immunoSEQ multiplex PCR. The sample has around 110,000 clones, roughly nine tenths seen once; the top ten hold approximately 1.1%. Sequenced sample: PBMCs. These receptors originate from a woman aged 45-65 years with colorectal cancer.

This clone was observed a single time. The chain links TRBV11-1 to TRBJ1-1, with 11 bases identical to TRBD1. Germline loops: CDR1 SGHAT, CDR2 FQDESV (reference sequence). V was clipped by 5 bases and J by 4 bases; unmatched bases: 3. The CDR3 is 14 amino acids. CDR3 region: CASSLDRGLTEAFF. The CDR3 region has the DNA TGTGCCAGCAGCCTGGACAGGGGGCTCACTGAAGCTTTCTTT.

V usage is TRBV29-1 and J usage is TRBJ2-2, with D uncertain. Trimming left V 6 bases short and J 5 bases short, with 22 bases between. From germline, CDR1 is SQVTM and CDR2 ANQGSEA. The CDR3 length is 16 residues. The CDR3 region is CSVTGLGTSVTGELFF. For the CDR3, the DNA is TGCAGCGTCACTGGGTTAGGTACATCGGTAACCGGGGAGCTGTTTTTT.

The chain's CDR3 is CASSQGIDHEQYF. As DNA, the CDR3 is TGTGCCAGCAGCCAGGGCATAGATCACGAGCAGTACTTC. The rearrangement joins TRBV12-3 or TRBV12-4 to TRBJ2-7; D possibly corresponds to TRBD1 (5 bases). The V and J ends lost 6 bases and 5 bases respectively, with 14 bases between them. This CDR3 contains 13 residues.

The chain is built from TRBV7-2 and TRBJ2-6; 8 nucleotides match TRBD1. V trimming: 5 bases; J trimming: 4 bases; junction bases outside the gene matches: 7. The CDR3 covers 16 residues. The germline V gene encodes CDR1 SGHTA and CDR2 FQGNSA. The CDR3 spells CASSALTGVGANVLTF. The CDR3 bases are TGTGCCAGCAGCGCCTTGACAGGGGTCGGGGCCAACGTCCTGACTTTC.

The V gene is TRBV30, the J gene TRBJ2-1, with D uncertain. V was trimmed by 2 bases and J by 8 bases, leaving 10 bases between them. The CDR3 covers 12 residues. Germline V gives CDR1 GTSNPN, CDR2 SVGIG (reference sequence). CDR3 loop: CAWSPGYDEQFF. In nucleotides, the CDR3 is TGTGCCTGGAGTCCAGGTTACGATGAGCAGTTCTTC.

J is TRBJ2-7 and V is TRBV2, with 9 bases that match TRBD2. J lost 3 bases, V lost 10 bases, and 10 bases had no gene match. The length of the CDR3 is 14 residues. Germline V gives CDR1 SNHLY, CDR2 FYNNEI. For the CDR3, the DNA is TGTGCCACCGACCTGGGGCGGGGGGGCTACGAGCAGTACTTC. As protein: CATDLGRGGYEQYF.

The chain employs TRBV5-5 and TRBJ1-3, with 7 positions matching TRBD1. V dropped 3 bases and J dropped 4; count of bases not matched to a gene: 7. The CDR3 totals 15 residues. CDR1 is SGHKS, CDR2 YYEKEE, per germline (reference sequence). CDR3 residues: CASSSGQVAGNTIYF. The CDR3 DNA sequence: TGTGCCAGCAGCTCTGGACAGGTAGCGGGAAACACCATATATTTT.

J is TRBJ1-2 and V is TRBV7-9, with D unclear. The CDR3 spans 12 residues. Germline V gene lookup returns CDR1 SEHNR and CDR2 FQNEAQ (reference sequence). Deletions cut 5 bases from V and 4 bases from J, with 8 bases between. The CDR3 is CASSLDIYGYTF. The CDR3 nucleotides are TGTGCCAGCAGCCTAGACATCTATGGCTACACCTTC.

The chain recombines TRBV3-1 (or the pseudogene TRBV3-2) with TRBJ2-5; a weak D match, TRBD2 (6 bases). The V gene's germline CDR1 is LGHDT and CDR2 YNNKEL (reference sequence). The germline V and J ends were trimmed by 0 bases and 5 bases, with 10 bases remaining between them. This CDR3 has 14 residues. The CDR3 loop reads CASSQDSGGETQYF. The CDR3, as DNA: TGTGCCAGCAGCCAAGACAGTGGAGGGGAGACCCAGTACTTC.

The J gene is TRBJ1-2, the V gene TRBV12-3 or TRBV12-4; TRBD1 matches 7 bases. There are 13 residues in the CDR3. The V gene end was trimmed by 5 bases and the J gene end by 5 bases; junction bases not matched to a gene: 5. This chain's CDR3 is CASSQQGSYGYTF. In nucleotides, the CDR3 is TGTGCCAGCAGTCAACAGGGGTCGTATGGCTACACCTTC.

The gene calls are TRBV2 and TRBJ1-2, with D possibly being TRBD1 (5 bases). V was shortened by 7 bases and J by 8 bases, with 23 bases between the two germline ends. The CDR3 is 15 amino acids. CDR1 is SNHLY, CDR2 FYNNEI, per germline. The chain's CDR3 is CASIYGPGASRGYTF. CDR3 bases: TGTGCCAGCATATACGGCCCTGGGGCCTCTAGGGGCTACACCTTC.

This chain joins TRBV7-6 and TRBJ1-4, with TRBD1 matching over 7 bases. The V gene's germline CDR1 is SGHVS and CDR2 FNYEAQ. The CDR3 length is 16 residues. J gave up 6 bases and V 2 bases, and 9 bases lay outside the gene matches. The CDR3 region is CASSLRGTGVDEKLFF. CDR3 sequence (DNA): TGTGCCAGCAGCTTACGGGGCACAGGGGTGGATGAAAAACTGTTTTTT. The whole variable domain, remainder taken from reference TRBV7-6 and TRBJ1-4, is GAGVSQSPRYKVTKRGQDVALRCDPISGHVSLYWYRQALGQGPEFLTYFNYEAQQDKSGLPNDRFSAERPEGSISTLTIQRTEQRDSAMYRCASSLRGTGVDEKLFFGSGTQLSVL.

V is TRBV19 and J is TRBJ2-7, with 7 bases lining up with TRBD2. CDR1 is LNHDA, CDR2 SQIVND, per germline (reference sequence). V lost 3 bases, J lost 2 bases, and 7 bases stayed unmatched. CDR3 length equals 15 residues. Here the CDR3 reads CASSISGGRTYEQYF. The CDR3 bases are TGTGCCAGTAGTATCTCAGGCGGGAGAACCTACGAGCAGTACTTC. The full variable domain, completed using reference TRBV19 and TRBJ2-7, is DGGITQSPKYLFRKEGQNVTLSCEQNLNHDAMYWYRQDPGQGLRLIYYSQIVNDFQKGDIAEGYSVSREKKESFPLTVTSAQKNPTAFYLCASSISGGRTYEQYFGPGTRLTVT.

The rearrangement uses TRBV6-1 and TRBJ2-7; no firm D call. CDR1 is MNHNS, CDR2 SASEGT, per germline. V was cut by 1 base and J by 3 bases, with 13 bases left in between. CDR3 length: 15 residues. The CDR3 is CASSEDSLGYYEQYF. CDR3 DNA: TGTGCCAGCAGTGAAGATTCTCTTGGTTACTACGAGCAGTACTTC.

This sequence joins TRBV11-1 and TRBJ2-6; TRBD1 aligns across 7 bases. Germline V CDR1 and CDR2: SGHAT, FQDESV (reference sequence). The CDR3 is 15 amino acids. The junction had 3 bases not matched to a gene; V was cut back by 5 bases and J by 2 bases. The CDR3 DNA sequence: TGTGCCAGCAGCACCGGGACAGCTGGGGCCAACGTCCTGACTTTC. Its translation: CASSTGTAGANVLTF.

The chain couples TRBV6-1 to TRBJ2-3; no firm D call. There are 16 residues in the CDR3. The V gene's germline CDR1 is MNHNS and CDR2 SASEGT. The V end was cut by 4 bases, the J end by 0 bases, with 14 bases between. The CDR3, as DNA: TGTGCCAGCAGTGGTGACCTTACCACTAGCACAGATACGCAGTATTTT. This sequence encodes CASSGDLTTSTDTQYF.

The chain carries TRBV7-9 and TRBJ2-1, with 12 bases lining up with TRBD2. The CDR3 consists of 19 residues. Per the germline V gene, CDR1 is SEHNR and CDR2 is FQNEAQ (reference sequence). The V gene end was trimmed by 5 bases and the J gene end by 1 base; junction bases not matched to a gene: 12. The CDR3 DNA sequence: TGTGCCAGCAGCGGGGCGGTGGCTAGCGGGAGGGGGTCCTACAATGAGCAGTTCTTC. It specifies CASSGAVASGRGSYNEQFF.

This chain links TRBV20-1 with TRBJ1-5; TRBD1 might be the D (5 bases). CDR3 length: 15 amino acids. CDR1 and CDR2 (germline): DFQATT, SNEGSKA (reference sequence). Trimming stripped 3 bases from V and 3 bases from J, with 15 bases between. CDR3 in DNA: TGCAGTGCTAGTTACCCACAGGTGACCAATCAGCCCCAGCATTTT. Protein sequence: CSASYPQVTNQPQHF.

The V and J genes are TRBV28 and TRBJ2-1; 10 bases align to TRBD2. The CDR3 is 21 residues long. V lost 6 bases, J lost 0 bases, and 20 bases stayed unmatched. Germline loops: CDR1 MDHEN, CDR2 SYDVKM. DNA for the CDR3: TGTGCCAGCAGCCAGGGACGCAGAAGACTAGCGGGTGCCCCCTCCTACAATGAGCAGTTCTTC. Translated: CASSQGRRRLAGAPSYNEQFF.

The chain links TRBV28 to TRBJ2-3; D unresolved. The CDR3 consists of 14 residues. The germline gives CDR1 MDHEN, CDR2 SYDVKM. Trimming shortened V by 1 base and J by 4 bases, and 9 bases separated the two germline ends. DNA for the CDR3: TGTGCCAGCAGTTTATTAGTACATCCAGATACGCAGTATTTT. The encoded protein is CASSLLVHPDTQYF. The complete variable domain, with remaining parts taken from reference TRBV28 and TRBJ2-3, reads DVKVTQSSRYLVKRTGEKVFLECVQDMDHENMFWYRQDPGLGLRLIYFSYDVKMKEKGDIPEGYSVSREKKERFSLILESASTNQTSMYLCASSLLVHPDTQYFGPGTRLTVL.

The DNA of the CDR3 is TGTGCCAGTAGTATATTAGGGACAGAAGAGACCCAGTACTTC. Translated, it gives CASSILGTEETQYF. The J gene is TRBJ2-5, the V gene TRBV19; 7 bases match TRBD1. CDR1 is LNHDA, CDR2 SQIVND, per germline (reference sequence). The junction had 3 bases not matched to a gene; V was cut back by 2 bases and J by 3 bases. CDR3 length: 14 residues.